The rows below give T cell receptor beta chains drawn from one sample of a study of cytomegalovirus exposure and HLA in healthy donors. The table came from immunoSEQ multiplex PCR; TCRdb's copy has only in-frame clones and leaves some out. The profile shows under 130,000 clones, over 80% of them singletons. The specimen sequenced was PBMCs. These receptors all come from a young man in good health and CMV-seropositive. Each CDR3 is given with its conserved first and last residue. The D gene is left open where the match is weak. Rows may omit the clone size; those that give it use once, few, many or a size class.

.	TRBD2	TRBJ2-5	TRBV4-1	17	CASSQDDRGGLGETQYF	TGCGCCAGCAGCCAAGATGACCGGGGGGGGCTTGGGGAGACCCAGTACTTC
.	TRBD1	TRBJ2-7	TRBV5-6	14	CASSPGTGLYEQYF	TGTGCCAGCAGCCCCGGGACAGGGCTCTACGAGCAGTACTTC
.	.	TRBJ2-2	TRBV6-5	14	CASSYEANTGELFF	TGTGCCAGCAGTTATGAGGCGAACACCGGGGAGCTGTTTTTT
.	TRBD1	TRBJ1-5	TRBV19	13	CASSGTGAEPQHF	TGTGCCAGTTCCGGGACAGGGGCCGAGCCCCAGCATTTT
.	TRBD2	TRBJ2-4	TRBV6-1	19	CASSEEAGGFPGAKNIQYF	TGTGCCAGCAGTGAAGAGGCGGGGGGATTCCCTGGGGCCAAAAACATTCAGTACTTC
once	.	TRBJ2-5	TRBV25-1	14	CASSEYTGQETQYF	TGTGCCAGCAGTGAATATACCGGCCAAGAGACCCAGTACTTC
.	.	TRBJ1-1	TRBV9	15	CASSLAQGTYTEAFF	TGTGCCAGCAGTCTGGCCCAGGGAACGTACACTGAAGCTTTCTTT
.	.	TRBJ2-5	TRBV9	14	CASSFGGAQETQYF	TGTGCCAGCAGCTTCGGAGGGGCCCAAGAGACCCAGTACTTC
.	TRBD1	TRBJ1-2	TRBV6-5	14	CASSSIRTGNGYTF	TGTGCCAGCAGTTCCATCCGGACAGGGAATGGCTACACCTTC
.	.	TRBJ2-2	TRBV9	14	CASRRRGGTGELFF	TGTGCCAGCAGGAGGAGGGGGGGCACCGGGGAGCTGTTTTTT
.	TRBD1	TRBJ2-7	TRBV29-1	13	CSVRQGASYEQYF	TGCAGCGTTCGACAGGGGGCCTCCTACGAGCAGTACTTC
.	TRBD1	TRBJ1-4	TRBV6-5	15	CASRRDRGTNEKLFF	TGTGCCAGCCGGCGGGACAGGGGAACTAATGAAAAACTGTTTTTT
.	.	TRBJ2-4	TRBV15	15	CATSTRGGAKNIQYF	TGTGCCACCAGCACTCGAGGGGGAGCCAAAAACATTCAGTACTTC
.	TRBD1	TRBJ1-4	TRBV7-9	16	CASSRGTAATNEKLFF	TGTGCCAGCAGCCGCGGGACAGCAGCAACTAATGAAAAACTGTTTTTT
.	TRBD1	TRBJ2-4	TRBV19	17	CASSIGDRALAKNIQYF	TGTGCCAGTAGTATAGGGGACAGAGCCCTAGCCAAAAACATTCAGTACTTC
.	TRBD2	TRBJ2-3	TRBV7-2	18	CASSLVVTSGGSTDTQYF	TGTGCCAGCAGCTTAGTCGTGACTAGCGGGGGTAGCACAGATACGCAGTATTTT
.	.	TRBJ2-4	TRBV7-9	15	CASSLPGLAKNIQYF	TGTGCCAGCAGCCTGCCGGGACTAGCCAAAAACATTCAGTACTTC
.	.	TRBJ2-3	TRBV7-2	16	CASSLGGWRGADTQYF	TGTGCCAGCAGCTTAGGCGGGTGGCGGGGAGCAGATACGCAGTATTTT
once	TRBD2	TRBJ2-5	TRBV5-4	16	CASSMGTSGAAETQYF	TGTGCCAGCAGCATGGGGACTAGCGGGGCCGCAGAGACCCAGTACTTC
.	.	TRBJ2-3	TRBV25-1	15	CASSEWGGAIDTQYF	TGTGCCAGCAGTGAATGGGGGGGGGCTATTGATACGCAGTATTTT
few	.	TRBJ2-2	TRBV10-3	14	CAIAGGLYTGELFF	TGTGCCATCGCGGGCGGGCTCTACACCGGGGAGCTGTTTTTT
.	.	TRBJ2-7	TRBV6-5	15	CASSYSREGVDEQYF	TGTGCCAGCAGTTACTCGAGGGAGGGGGTAGACGAGCAGTACTTC
.	TRBD1	TRBJ2-7	TRBV27	15	CASSRGTGDTYEQYF	TGTGCCAGCAGTCGGGGGACAGGGGATACCTACGAGCAGTACTTC
.	TRBD1	TRBJ2-7	TRBV27	15	CASSLNGDREGRQYF	TGTGCCAGCAGTTTGAATGGGGACAGGGAAGGAAGGCAGTACTTC
.	TRBD2	TRBJ2-3	TRBV30	17	CAWVLLAGAARGDTQYF	TGTGCCTGGGTGTTATTAGCGGGGGCCGCAAGGGGAGATACGCAGTATTTT
.	.	TRBJ2-7	TRBV29-1	13	CSVVEDRAYEQYF	TGCAGCGTTGTGGAGGACAGAGCCTACGAGCAGTACTTC
few	.	TRBJ2-5	TRBV9	14	CASSERTARETQYF	TGTGCCAGCAGCGAGCGGACAGCGAGAGAGACCCAGTACTTC
few	TRBD1	TRBJ2-7	TRBV4-2	15	CASSQDLDRSYEQYF	TGTGCCAGCAGCCAAGATTTGGACAGGTCCTACGAGCAGTACTTC
once	.	TRBJ1-2	TRBV7-9	14	CASSLVSVGGGYTF	TGTGCCAGCAGCTTAGTTTCGGTCGGAGGGGGCTACACCTTC
.	.	TRBJ2-5	TRBV5-1	14	CASSLTRVDETQYF	TGCGCCAGCAGCTTGACCAGGGTGGACGAGACCCAGTACTTC
.	.	TRBJ1-6	TRBV7-9	16	CASSLEMGTGRVPLHF	TGTGCCAGCAGCTTAGAGATGGGCACGGGGAGGGTACCCCTCCACTTT
.	.	TRBJ2-7	TRBV27	13	CASSRQAGYEQYF	TGTGCCAGCAGTCGGCAGGCCGGCTACGAGCAGTACTTC